The entry below describes one T cell receptor (beta chain). This CDR3 region has 13 residues. Germline CDR1 LGHNA, CDR2 YSLEER. V lost 3 bases to trimming and J lost 3 bases; unmatched junction nucleotides: 1. This sample was taken from a study of OX40 agonist ivuxolimab in advanced cancers. Libraries were prepared by immunoSEQ multiplex PCR; TCRdb keeps only in-frame clonotypes and omits some of them. The repertoire holds around 140,000 clones, with 75% to 95% as singletons. The sequence was collected from an adult with an advanced solid tumor such as melanoma, head and neck, liver or kidney cancer. The material sequenced was CD4+ or CD8+ T cells sorted from blood, taken in a trial of the OX40 agonist ivuxolimab. The V gene is TRBV4-3, the J gene TRBJ2-7, with 8 bases matching TRBD2. The CDR3 reads CASSQLAGYEQYF. The CDR3 DNA reads as TGCGCCAGCAGCCAGCTAGCGGGCTACGAGCAGTACTTC.